This T cell receptor beta chain originates from a study of blood T cells in healthy people across ages. The use of a sample-barcoded 5' primer and a J-beta primer mix characterized a second PCR of roughly 6 to 12 cycles. Using its own MiXCR run on the 5' RACE reads, TCRdb lists one record per CDR3 protein. This table holds 1.2 million to 1.5 million distinct CDR3 sequences, roughly 45% found once. The CDR3 is 13 residues long. The germline V gene encodes CDR1 SNHLY and CDR2 FYNNEI. Trimming took off 7 bases at V and 6 bases at J, with 16 bases between the two ends. This clonotype was counted only a few times.

The chain combines TRBV2 with TRBJ2-7; a possible D gene is TRBD2 (5 bases). This sequence originates from a woman younger than 30 in good health. The source material was blood. The chain's CDR3 is CASTQRGYREQYF. The DNA for the CDR3 is TGTGCCAGCACCCAGCGAGGGTATCGCGAGCAGTACTTC.